The 7 T cell receptor beta chains below come from one sample, sequenced in a study of blood T cell repertoires in COVID-19. The table came from immunoSEQ multiplex PCR; TCRdb's copy has only in-frame clones and leaves some out. This sample has around 130,000 clones; 84% occur once, and the top ten carry 8% to 9%. What was sequenced was peripheral blood. The receptors shown here come from a man aged 30 to 39 with COVID-19, enrolled during active disease.

This sequence joins TRBV9 and TRBJ2-5, with TRBD2 matching over 11 bases. This CDR3 is built from 17 residues. Trimming removed 3 bases from V and 2 bases from J; junction bases left unmatched: 9. Looked up from germline, CDR1 is SGDLS and CDR2 is YYNGEE. CDR3 in amino acids: CASSGNPGTSGQETQYF. For the CDR3, the DNA is TGTGCCAGCAGCGGCAACCCCGGGACTAGCGGTCAAGAGACCCAGTACTTC.

V is TRBV28 and J is TRBJ2-7; 9 bases align to TRBD2. The CDR3 contains 15 residues. In germline, CDR1 is MDHEN, CDR2 SYDVKM. With V trimmed by 6 bases and J by 1 base, 7 bases remained unmatched. This chain's CDR3 is CASSPHSGSSYEQYF. DNA for the CDR3: TGTGCCAGCAGCCCCCATAGCGGGAGTTCCTACGAGCAGTACTTC.

This rearrangement joins TRBV28 to TRBJ1-3; a possible D gene is TRBD1 (6 bases). Germline V gene sequence: CDR1 MDHEN, CDR2 SYDVKM. Trimming stripped 3 bases from V and 0 bases from J, with 9 bases between. The CDR3 totals 15 residues. CDR3 region: CASSFEGGSGNTIYF. The DNA for the CDR3 is TGTGCCAGCAGTTTCGAAGGGGGCTCTGGAAACACCATATATTTT. Filled out from reference TRBV28 and TRBJ1-3, the complete variable domain reads DVKVTQSSRYLVKRTGEKVFLECVQDMDHENMFWYRQDPGLGLRLIYFSYDVKMKEKGDIPEGYSVSREKKERFSLILESASTNQTSMYLCASSFEGGSGNTIYFGEGSWLTVV.

This clone has a handful of counts. V and J are TRBV5-4 and TRBJ2-2; weak D call: TRBD2 (6 bases). The CDR3 runs 16 residues. V shed 4 bases and J shed 3 bases, with 16 bases lying between them. Looked up from germline, CDR1 is SGHNT and CDR2 is YYREEE (reference sequence). The CDR3 region is CASSGGAGLDTGELFF. As DNA, the CDR3 is TGTGCCAGCAGCGGAGGGGCGGGATTGGACACCGGGGAGCTGTTTTTT.

The CDR3 here is CASSINQGTEAFF. As DNA, the CDR3 is TGTGCCAGTAGTATTAACCAGGGAACTGAAGCTTTCTTT. The J gene is TRBJ1-1, the V gene TRBV19; D perhaps matches TRBD1 (5 bases). The V end was cut by 3 bases, the J end by 5 bases, with 10 bases between. Looked up from germline, CDR1 is LNHDA and CDR2 is SQIVND (reference sequence). There are 13 residues in the CDR3.

The chain joins TRBV20-1 to TRBJ1-1; D uncertain. This CDR3 spans 9 amino acids. The V end lost 6 bases, the J end lost 11 bases, and 10 bases lay between the germline ends. Germline V gene data show CDR1 as DFQATT and CDR2 as SNEGSKA (reference sequence). The CDR3 protein is CSARPEAFF. The CDR3 bases are TGCAGTGCCCGCCCCGAGGCTTTCTTT.

The V and J genes are TRBV6-1 and TRBJ2-7; the match to TRBD1 covers 8 bases. The germline V gene encodes CDR1 MNHNS and CDR2 SASEGT. The junction had 3 bases not matched to a gene; V was cut back by 1 base and J by 1 base. The CDR3 covers 15 residues. The CDR3 sequence: CASSEVGTGSYEQYF. The CDR3, as DNA: TGTGCCAGCAGTGAAGTGGGGACAGGTTCCTACGAGCAGTACTTC.